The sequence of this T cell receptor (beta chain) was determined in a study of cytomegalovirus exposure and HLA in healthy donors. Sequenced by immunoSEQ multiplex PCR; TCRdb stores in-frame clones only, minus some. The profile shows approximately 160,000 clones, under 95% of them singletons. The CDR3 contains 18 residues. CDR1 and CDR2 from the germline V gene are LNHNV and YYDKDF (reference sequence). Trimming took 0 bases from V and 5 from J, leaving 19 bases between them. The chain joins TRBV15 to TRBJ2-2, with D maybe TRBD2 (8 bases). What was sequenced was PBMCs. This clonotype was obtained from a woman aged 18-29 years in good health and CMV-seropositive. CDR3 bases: TGTGCCACCAGCAGAGATAGGGGTCGGGAGGGGGCAACCGGGGAGCTGTTTTTT. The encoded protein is CATSRDRGREGATGELFF.